This T cell receptor (beta chain) appears in the sequencing data of a study of blood T cell repertoires in COVID-19. At the level of the study: The origin of the acute and convalescent COVID-19 samples was the United States, Italy and Spain. PBMCs, B-cell-depleted T cells, or T cells provided the cDNA or gDNA that made up the material.

The repertoire was sequenced with immunoSEQ multiplex PCR; TCRdb's copy has only in-frame clones and lacks some. The data show 50,000 to 75,000 clones, about 80% seen once. Germline V lookup: CDR1 MNHNY, CDR2 SVGAGI (reference sequence). Deletions cut 5 bases from V and 5 bases from J, with 7 bases between. CDR3 length: 11 residues. The sequence came from an elderly man with active or convalescent COVID-19. This sequence joins TRBV6-6 and TRBJ2-7; a weak D match, TRBD1 (6 bases). The material sequenced was peripheral blood. The CDR3 sequence is CASSTGNEQYF. In DNA form, the CDR3 reads TGTGCCAGCAGTACAGGGAACGAGCAGTACTTC.